The text below deals with one T cell receptor (beta chain). Its binding antigen is unknown. Base qualities are not provided; no much larger clone lies one nucleotide away. This entry is derived from a study of CD8 T cells in Susac syndrome (dated by TCRdb to the late 2010s). Regarding the complete study: Among the Susac syndrome patients who were sequenced, clinically active disease was present in 5 or 6 and clinical remission was observed in eight. Repertoire sequencing was used to test whether CD8+ T cell activation and differentiation in Susac syndrome was antigen driven. CD8+ T cell repertoire clonality was compared between more than 9 healthy donors, around 14 Susac syndrome patients and approximately 15 multiple sclerosis patients. Susac syndrome patients were therapy-naive, on corticosteroids (some also receiving IVIg), or on IVIg alone at blood withdrawal.

The investigation overall reported the following: The study acknowledged that relatively few individuals were included in the TCR sequencing and HLA analysis. In the total CD8+ and CD8+ TEMRA repertoires, about 16 and five Susac-specific public clones, respectively, were identified. Susac syndrome CD8+ repertoires showed clonal expansion, highest in CD8+ TEMRA cells and greater in clinically active than remitting patients.

RNA was extracted with the RNeasy kit and roughly 0.45 to 1 ug was reverse transcribed using random hexamers. The immunoSEQ multiplex PCR assay, covering 54 Vbeta and 13 Jbeta segments, was used to amplify TCR beta CDR3 regions. PCR amplification bias was corrected by using a synthetic template baseline for primer optimization and computational correction. Regarding the original processing steps: Only productive sequences were kept, with reads annotated to V, D and J genes according to IMGT and analyzed in immunoSEQ Analyzer. To calculate clonality, Shannon entropy was normalized by log2 of the number of productive unique sequences and then subtracted from one. For each patient and control, public and private clones were evaluated within the 100 most prevalent clones. Clones were defined as Susac-specific if absent from the healthy and MS cohorts, from 1052 published viral clones and from other ImmuneACCESS disease sequences. The public reads were reanalyzed by TCRdb: fastp trimming at Q25, MiXCR alignment, in-frame beta chains only. Every distinct CDR3 protein forms one entry, paired with its most common genes and DNA. The V and J calls and clone size come from TCRdb's table, not from the authors' own analysis. In all, the sample holds some 140,000 distinct CDR3 sequences, and approximately 95% of those were seen once. The top ten clones comprise approximately 0.18% of the sample.

High-throughput TCR beta sequencing profiled peripheral blood CD8+ and CD4+ T cells from healthy donors, Susac syndrome patients and multiple sclerosis patients. The Susac syndrome patients fulfilled recently defined diagnostic criteria for definite or probable disease. Bulk CD8+ and CD4+ T cells were purified by magnetic negative isolation, while CD8+ TEMRA cells were enriched using FACS. Blood was collected in EDTA tubes and processed within 24 hours, with PBMCs isolated through density gradient centrifugation. PBMCs destined for TCR sequencing were cryopreserved in liquid nitrogen and later thawed in a 37 °C water bath. The sorted or isolated CD4+, CD8+ and CD8+ TEMRA cells had a purity of 90% or higher. The junction carries 13 bases between V and J, which are trimmed by 5 bases and 8 bases respectively. The germline V gene specifies SGHVS as CDR1 and FNYEAQ as CDR2. From the cysteine up to the phenylalanine, the CDR3 has a length of 13 residues. The kept DNA is CDR3 alone, 39 bases in frame from the first base.

Sequencing input: CD8+ T cells from PBMCs. The sequence was obtained from a human donor with Susac syndrome. The sequence is built from TRBV7-6 and TRBJ2-1; TRBD2 might be the D gene, on 6 matching bases. The nucleotide sequence is TGTGCCAGCAGCCCCGGGACGGGGGATGAGCAGTTCTTC. Its protein reads: CASSPGTGDEQFF.